This record covers a single T cell receptor (beta chain). Its antigen is unidentified. PCR amplification relied on 60 Vbeta primers (plus 13 Jbeta primers). The protocol was immunoSEQ multiplex PCR, while the TCRdb copy is restricted to in-frame clones and leaves out a portion. The table has about 170,000 clones, roughly 80% seen once; the top ten hold roughly 4.8%. The data derive from a study of cytomegalovirus exposure and HLA in healthy donors. Study outcomes and limitations: In a later analysis, CMV-associated beta chains were mostly HLA-associated, it appeared. The likely explanation for a cluster of highly shared sequence variants was sequencing artifact. Usually a TCR sequence was rare, but some public TCRs were found in many donors. An analysis was carried out later, and it reportedly showed fewer N-insertions in an Asian-associated ancestry cluster than the approximately 670-donor mean.

CDR1 and CDR2 from the germline V gene are SEHNR and FQNEAQ (reference sequence). CDR3 length equals 13 residues. Trimming took off 5 bases at V and 8 bases at J, with 12 bases between the two ends. Sequenced sample: PBMCs. The rearrangement uses TRBV7-9 and TRBJ2-2, with D unresolved. This sequence originates from a woman between 50 and 59 years old in good health and CMV-seropositive. CDR3 protein: CASSPIASGELFF. As DNA, the CDR3 is TGTGCCAGCAGCCCAATCGCGTCGGGGGAGCTGTTTTTT.